A single sample is the source of the 17 T cell receptor beta chains below, sequenced in a study of T cells after yellow fever vaccination. In TCRdb, the 5' RACE reads were re-called with MiXCR into one record per CDR3 protein. The sample holds 200,000 to 250,000 distinct CDR3 sequences, approximately 3% seen once. The sequencing used CD4+ T cells sorted from PBMCs, collected 10 days after the yellow fever booster vaccination. The origin of the receptors is a man between 18 and 29 years old who received the YFV17D yellow fever vaccine.

Ten or more counts support this clonotype. The chain couples TRBV5-1 to TRBJ2-7; tentatively, D is TRBD1 or TRBD2 (5 bases each). Germline V gives CDR1 SGHRS, CDR2 YFSETQ. The length of the CDR3 is 14 residues. CDR3 bases: TGCGCAATCGCCAGCTGGACGGGGCCCTACGAGCAGTACGTC. This encodes CAIASWTGPYEQYV.

This clonotype showed up just a few times. The CDR3 sequence is CASSYSGWAHQPQHF. Here the CDR3 DNA reads TGTGCCAGCAGTTACTCGGGATGGGCCCATCAGCCCCAGCATTTT. V and J are TRBV6-6 and TRBJ1-5; D is unresolved. V lost 0 bases and J lost 5, with 11 bases in between. The CDR3 sequence is 15 residues long. Germline V gene sequence: CDR1 MNHNY, CDR2 SVGAGI (reference sequence).

This clonotype was seen ten or more times. The chain combines TRBV7-8 with TRBJ1-4; tentative D call: TRBD1 (6 bases). CDR3 length: 15 residues. The V gene's germline CDR1 is SGHVS and CDR2 FQNEAQ. The germline V and J ends were trimmed by 5 bases and 0 bases, with 10 bases remaining between them. The CDR3 DNA follows: TGTGCCAGCAGCCCGAGGGGGGCAACTAATGAAAAACTGTTTTTT. Protein product: CASSPRGATNEKLFF.

This clonotype has only a few counts. V is TRBV11-3 and J is TRBJ2-5; the D is unclear. The germline gives CDR1 SGHNT, CDR2 YENEEA. The CDR3 totals 12 residues. The V and J ends lost 5 bases and 0 bases respectively, with 4 bases between them. CDR3 in amino acids: CASSTNQETQYF. The CDR3, as DNA: TGTGCCAGCAGCACCAACCAAGAGACCCAGTACTTC.

The V gene is TRBV20-1, the J gene TRBJ2-3, with TRBD1 as a possible D gene (5 bases). The CDR3 has 15 residues. Germline-derived CDR1 and CDR2 are DFQATT and SNEGSKA (reference sequence). With 0 bases removed from V and 0 bases from J, the gap between germline ends came to 10 bases. The CDR3 loop reads CSARDSDRSTDTQYF. DNA of the CDR3: TGCAGTGCTAGAGATAGTGACAGAAGCACAGATACGCAGTATTTT.

This clonotype was counted only a few times. As DNA, the CDR3 is TGTGCCAGCAGCCAAGACAGGGGTGAAAGGTTCTTT. Translating gives CASSQDRGERFF. The chain has TRBV3-1 and TRBJ1-1; perhaps TRBD1 as D (6 bases). CDR3 size: 12 residues. The V and J ends lost 0 bases and 14 bases respectively, with 13 bases between them. CDR1 LGHDT and CDR2 YNNKEL come from the germline V gene (reference sequence). Full variable domain (remainder filled in from reference TRBV3-1 and TRBJ1-1): DTAVSQTPKYLVTQMGNDKSIKCEQNLGHDTMYWYKQDSKKFLKIMFSYNNKELIINETVPNRFSPKSPDKAHLNLHINSLELGDSAVYFCASSQDRGERFFGQGTRLTVV.

This clonotype has only a few counts. V gene TRBV7-2 combines with J gene TRBJ1-2; D might be TRBD1 (5 bases). This CDR3 region has 14 residues. Looked up from germline, CDR1 is SGHTA and CDR2 is FQGNSA. V gave up 3 bases and J gave up 4 bases, with 12 bases separating them. CDR3 loop: CASSFGTQGYGYTF. CDR3 bases: TGTGCCAGCAGCTTTGGTACGCAGGGCTATGGCTACACCTTC.

This clonotype was observed at least ten times. The chain has TRBV11-2 and TRBJ2-7; no clear D gene. The CDR3 extends over 16 amino acids. Germline CDR1 reads SGHAT; CDR2 reads FQNNGV. V lost 1 base and J lost 6, with 19 bases in between. The CDR3 DNA follows: TGTGCCAGCAGCTTAGGTAGGGCCTCGTCCAATGGCGAGCAGTACGTC. Translation: CASSLGRASSNGEQYV.

This clonotype has at least ten counts. This chain links TRBV12-5 with TRBJ2-5; 8 bases agree with TRBD2. The CDR3 is 13 residues long. Germline assignment: CDR1 LGHNT and CDR2 FRNRAP. Trimming cost V 6 bases and J 3 bases; bases outside gene matches: 3. The CDR3 sequence is CASGDSGEETQYF. DNA for the CDR3: TGTGCTAGTGGGGATAGCGGGGAAGAGACCCAGTACTTC.

As DNA, the CDR3 is TGTGCCAGCAGCCCCGGGGACAGGGTTGGCTACACCTTC. Protein sequence: CASSPGDRVGYTF. The rearrangement links TRBV5-5 to TRBJ1-2, with 9 bases aligning to TRBD1. The V gene end was trimmed by 4 bases and the J gene end by 7 bases; junction bases not matched to a gene: 5. CDR3 length: 13 amino acids. CDR1 is SGHKS, CDR2 YYEKEE, per germline (reference sequence).

This clonotype has at least ten counts. The gene calls are TRBV7-2 and TRBJ2-3; 9 nucleotides agree with TRBD1. Germline CDR1 and CDR2: SGHTA and FQGNSA. This CDR3 is 15 amino acids long. After removal of 5 bases from V and 5 bases from J, the junction contained 8 bases not matched to a gene. The CDR3 DNA follows: TGTGCCAGCAGCACAGGACAGGGGCGAATAGATACGCAGTATTTT. This gives the protein CASSTGQGRIDTQYF.

This clonotype came up a few times. The chain employs TRBV30 and TRBJ1-1, with D hard to call. CDR3 length: 11 residues. V was clipped by 2 bases and J by 9 bases, with 10 bases between them. Germline assignment: CDR1 GTSNPN and CDR2 SVGIG (reference sequence). For the CDR3, the DNA is TGTGCCTGGAGTTACCTCCTGAAAGCTTTCTTT. Its translation: CAWSYLLKAFF.

This clonotype occurred a few times. At one end the junction does not follow the germline gene, possibly because of a read error. This chain uses TRBV19 with TRBJ2-1; D ambiguous. This CDR3 is 17 amino acids long. Germline V gene data show CDR1 as LNHDA and CDR2 as SQIVND (reference sequence). CDR3: CASSIDLMAVSYTEQFF. The CDR3 coding sequence is TGTGCCAGTAGTATAGATCTGATGGCAGTCTCCTACACTGAGCAGTTCTTC.

This clonotype occurred many times. This chain links TRBV20-1 with TRBJ2-7, with D maybe TRBD2 (5 bases). Germline V gene lookup returns CDR1 DFQATT and CDR2 SNEGSKA (reference sequence). The CDR3 consists of 14 residues. Trimming took 5 bases from V and 5 from J, leaving 19 bases between them. The CDR3 DNA reads as TGCAGTGCTCCCGGGCCGGCCGGGGTTCACGAGCAGTACTTC. Protein sequence: CSAPGPAGVHEQYF.

This clonotype was recorded at least ten times. CDR3 bases: TGTGCCAGCAGCCAAGATCGGAATTCACCCCTCCACTTT. Translating it yields CASSQDRNSPLHF. The chain couples TRBV4-2 to TRBJ1-6; no firm D call. The CDR3 runs 13 residues. Germline CDR1 and CDR2: LGHNA and YNFKEQ. The ends were cut back, 0 bases at V and 7 bases at J, with 4 bases in the middle.

The chain has TRBV27 and TRBJ1-1; D is ambiguous. The CDR3 length is 13 residues. V lost 3 bases and J 11 bases, leaving 16 bases between the germline ends. The germline CDR1 and CDR2 sequences are MNHEY and SMNVEV (reference sequence). The CDR3 DNA reads as TGTGCCAGCAGTTTTGTGCCCGGGTTTAACGCTTTCTTT. Protein sequence: CASSFVPGFNAFF.

This clonotype was recorded many times. The chain carries TRBV7-9 and TRBJ1-2; D is perhaps TRBD1 (6 bases). V lost 0 bases and J 4 bases, leaving 15 bases between the germline ends. Per germline, CDR1 SEHNR and CDR2 FQNEAQ (reference sequence). The CDR3 is made up of 16 amino acids. The CDR3 region is CASSLAPGARSYGYTF. The CDR3 nucleotides are TGTGCCAGCAGCTTAGCACCAGGGGCCCGCTCCTATGGCTACACCTTC.